This T cell receptor beta chain was identified in a study of blood T cell repertoires in COVID-19. Background on the study: Acute and convalescent COVID-19 samples came from the United States, Italy and Spain. T cells, B-cell-depleted T cells, or PBMCs supplied cDNA or gDNA.

Methods used by the authors: Nucleated cell number was recorded as an estimate derived from reference gene primer amplification. The assay was immunoSEQ multiplex PCR, and TCRdb's table has in-frame clones only and misses some. D and trimming come from the DNA, and the V and J calls and clone size come from that table. The sample contains tens of thousands of clones, 86% of which appear only once. J gave up 4 bases and V 2 bases, and 13 bases lay outside the gene matches. Germline CDR1 is SGHNT and CDR2 is YYREEE (reference sequence). The length of the CDR3 is 18 residues. This clonotype was obtained from a human donor with active COVID-19. The donor label of this sample is uncertain. V gene TRBV5-4 combines with J gene TRBJ2-3; TRBD2 aligns across 10 bases. Sample: peripheral blood. DNA of the CDR3: TGTGCCAGCAGCTTACAACCCGGGACTAGCGCGTGGGCAGATACGCAGTATTTT. Residues: CASSLQPGTSAWADTQYF.